This entry is about one T cell receptor (beta chain). Sequencing was performed with immunoSEQ multiplex PCR; in TCRdb, only in-frame clones are kept and a portion is missing. Of roughly 150,000 clones listed, about 91% are singletons. The sample originates from a study of T cell responses to AZD1222 COVID-19 vaccine. Germline V lookup: CDR1 PRHDT, CDR2 FYEKMQ (reference sequence). The CDR3 loop spans 14 amino acids. Trimming stripped 1 base from V and 1 base from J, with 7 bases between. The chain carries TRBV13 and TRBJ1-1; the D is unclear. This TCR was recovered from an adult in good health. The sample was peripheral blood, taken on day 0 of MenACWY control vaccination. The CDR3: CASSLAQSNTEAFF. DNA of the CDR3: TGTGCCAGCAGCTTAGCCCAGTCGAACACTGAAGCTTTCTTT.